This TCR beta chain was sequenced during a study of blood T cell repertoires in COVID-19. The wider study: Acute-phase and convalescent COVID-19 samples originated in the United States, Italy and Spain. Sample material is recorded as cDNA or gDNA derived from T cells, B-cell-depleted T cells, or PBMCs.

In the authors' workflow: For nucleated cells, counts were estimated from reference gene primer amplification. Assay: immunoSEQ multiplex PCR; the TCRdb copy retains only in-frame clones and omits some. V and J calls plus clone size are reproduced from that table; the DNA served to infer D and trimming. In the table there are 110,000 or so clones, less than 85% of which are singletons. This CDR3 region has 15 residues. With V trimmed by 7 bases and J by 5 bases, 5 bases remained unmatched. Germline-derived CDR1 and CDR2 are MNHEY and SMNVEV (reference sequence). V is TRBV27 and J is TRBJ2-2; 12 bases agree with TRBD2. The sequenced sample consisted of peripheral blood. The clonotype comes from a man in his fifties with acute or convalescent COVID-19. The CDR3 loop reads CASTLAGGPTGELFF. CDR3 coding DNA: TGTGCCAGCACCCTAGCGGGAGGGCCTACCGGGGAGCTGTTTTTT.